The 30 T cell receptor beta chains below were found in one sample sequenced in a study of cytomegalovirus exposure and HLA in healthy donors. The repertoire was sequenced with immunoSEQ multiplex PCR; TCRdb's copy has only in-frame clones and lacks some. The data hold 90,000 to 140,000 clones, with 86% observed a single time. Sequencing was done on a sample of PBMCs. The receptors were gathered from a woman between 18 and 29 years old in good health and CMV-seropositive.

CDR3 in DNA: TGTGCCAGCAGCCCGAGGACAGGGGGCTCCGAGCAGTACTTC. It translates to CASSPRTGGSEQYF. V is TRBV9 and J is TRBJ2-7; the match to TRBD1 covers 11 bases. Germline V gene data show CDR1 as SGDLS and CDR2 as YYNGEE. The CDR3 has 14 residues. The V segment lost 4 bases and the J segment 6 bases; nucleotides outside the gene matches: 6. Full variable domain (outside the CDR3, taken from reference TRBV9 and TRBJ2-7): DSGVTQTPKHLITATGQRVTLRCSPRSGDLSVYWYQQSLDQGLQFLIQYYNGEERAKGNILERFSAQQFPDLHSELNLSSLELGDSALYFCASSPRTGGSEQYFGPGTRLTVT.

The chain links TRBV5-1 to TRBJ1-4; D unresolved. The V gene lost 4 bases and the J gene lost 3 bases, with 13 bases spanning the gap. This CDR3 has 15 amino acids. CDR1 and CDR2 from the germline V gene are SGHRS and YFSETQ. The CDR3 here is CASSPSRGPNEKLFF. The DNA of the CDR3 is TGCGCCAGCAGCCCCTCGCGTGGGCCTAATGAAAAACTGTTTTTT.

V and J are TRBV7-8 and TRBJ1-1, with TRBD1 as a possible D gene (6 bases). The V end was cut by 5 bases, the J end by 3 bases, with 13 bases between. The CDR3 sequence is 14 residues long. Germline CDR1 reads SGHVS; CDR2 reads FQNEAQ. CDR3 amino acids: CASSPHRDYTEAFF. Here the CDR3 DNA reads TGTGCCAGCAGCCCCCACAGGGATTACACTGAAGCTTTCTTT.

The V gene is TRBV6-6, the J gene TRBJ1-1; D call uncertain. Deletions cut 2 bases from V and 0 bases from J, with 7 bases between. CDR1 is MNHNY and CDR2 is SVGAGI in the germline V gene (reference sequence). The length of the CDR3 is 14 residues. The CDR3 sequence is CASSYGTMNTEAFF. The DNA of the CDR3 is TGTGCCAGCAGTTACGGAACTATGAACACTGAAGCTTTCTTT.

The chain recombines TRBV19 with TRBJ1-2; D is unclear. This CDR3 region has 13 residues. The V and J ends lost 3 bases and 2 bases respectively, with 7 bases between them. Looked up from germline, CDR1 is LNHDA and CDR2 is SQIVND (reference sequence). This CDR3 reads CASSITPNYGYTF. The CDR3 DNA reads TGTGCCAGTAGTATTACACCCAACTATGGCTACACCTTC.

This chain uses TRBV7-8 with TRBJ2-1, with 8 bases lining up with TRBD1. V gave up 5 bases and J gave up 4 bases; unmatched junction bases: 10. This CDR3 is 16 amino acids long. In germline, CDR1 is SGHVS, CDR2 FQNEAQ. For the CDR3, the DNA is TGTGCCAGCAGCCCCCGCCCCGGGACAGGTTACAATGAGCAGTTCTTC. It encodes CASSPRPGTGYNEQFF. Using reference TRBV7-8 and TRBJ2-1 for the parts outside the CDR3, the full variable domain is GAGVSQSPRYKVAKRGQDVALRCDPISGHVSLFWYQQALGQGPEFLTYFQNEAQLDKSGLPSDRFFAERPEGSVSTLKIQRTQQEDSAVYLCASSPRPGTGYNEQFFGPGTRLTVL.

The V call is TRBV9, the J call TRBJ2-5, with TRBD2 matching over 11 bases. With 0 bases clipped from V and 4 bases from J, the junction kept 5 bases outside the gene matches. CDR3 size: 16 residues. Germline loops: CDR1 SGDLS, CDR2 YYNGEE. CDR3 in amino acids: CASSVAGLAGGETQYF. The CDR3 region has the DNA TGTGCCAGCAGCGTAGCTGGACTAGCGGGCGGAGAGACCCAGTACTTC.

The rearrangement links TRBV9 to TRBJ1-4; the D gene is possibly TRBD1 (5 bases). Trimming removed 4 bases from V and 8 bases from J, with 15 bases in between. The CDR3 spans 14 residues. CDR1 is SGDLS and CDR2 is YYNGEE in the germline V gene. DNA for the CDR3: TGTGCCAGCAGCCCGCGGATGGGGCGCGAAAAACTGTTTTTT. This sequence encodes CASSPRMGREKLFF.

As concerns this clone: Compared with germline, one end of the junction differs, possibly owing to a read error. The rearrangement links TRBV28 to TRBJ1-5; D uncertain. Germline V gives CDR1 MDHEN, CDR2 SYDVKM. The CDR3 is 12 amino acids. CDR3 in DNA: TGTGCCAGCACTGAGGGCAATAAGCCCCAGCATTTT. It is translated as CASTEGNKPQHF.

The chain links TRBV2 to TRBJ2-7, with TRBD2 matching 11 bases. V was pared by 8 bases and J by 6 bases, with 6 bases of the junction left unmatched. CDR3 size: 13 residues. Germline V gene sequence: CDR1 SNHLY, CDR2 FYNNEI. The CDR3 region has the DNA TGTGCCAGCGGTAGCGGGAGGGTGAGCGAGCAGTACTTC. Translation: CASGSGRVSEQYF.

The chain links TRBV6-1 to TRBJ2-7, with D possibly matching TRBD2 (6 bases). The CDR3 extends over 13 amino acids. Germline V gene data show CDR1 as MNHNS and CDR2 as SASEGT. V was shortened by 2 bases and J by 4 bases, with 9 bases between the two germline ends. DNA for the CDR3: TGTGCCAGCAGTGAACTTAGCGGATACGAGCAGTACTTC. It yields the protein CASSELSGYEQYF.

The chain links TRBV9 to TRBJ2-7; 7 positions agree with TRBD1. Germline V gives CDR1 SGDLS, CDR2 YYNGEE. With V trimmed by 0 bases and J by 0 bases, 3 bases remained unmatched. This CDR3 is 15 amino acids long. The CDR3 DNA reads TGTGCCAGCAGCGTAGGACAGGGTGACTCCTACGAGCAGTACTTC. Translated, it gives CASSVGQGDSYEQYF.

The chain has TRBV4-1 and TRBJ1-2; TRBD1 aligns across 9 bases. The ends lost 6 bases at V and 3 bases at J; junction bases unmatched: 8. CDR3 length: 15 amino acids. Germline CDR1 is MGHRA and CDR2 is YSYEKL. CDR3 region: CASRSPGQGYYGYTF. The CDR3, as DNA: TGCGCCAGCAGGTCTCCGGGACAGGGTTACTATGGCTACACCTTC.

The chain joins TRBV29-1 to TRBJ2-7, with 7 bases fitting TRBD1. The CDR3 totals 13 residues. Germline V gives CDR1 SQVTM, CDR2 ANQGSEA. The J segment lost 6 bases and the V segment lost 6 bases, leaving 11 bases of the junction unmatched. The CDR3 nucleotides are TGCAGCGTCGGGGACAGCCAAACCTCCGAGCAGTACTTC. Amino acid sequence: CSVGDSQTSEQYF.

The chain has TRBV28 and TRBJ1-2; 10 nucleotides match TRBD1. CDR1 is MDHEN, CDR2 SYDVKM, per germline. The CDR3 has 15 amino acids. The ends lost 6 bases at V and 4 bases at J; junction bases unmatched: 8. The CDR3 region has the DNA TGTGCCAGCAGGGGACAGGGGATCATCAGCTATGGCTACACCTTC. Its protein is CASRGQGIISYGYTF.

This clone was found once. The chain is built from TRBV7-9 and TRBJ1-2, with 10 bases aligning to TRBD1. CDR1 is SEHNR and CDR2 is FQNEAQ in the germline V gene (reference sequence). The CDR3 spans 16 residues. V was pared by 1 base and J by 6 bases, with 8 bases of the junction left unmatched. This CDR3 is CASSLVSGQGSHGYTF. In DNA, the CDR3 is TGTGCCAGCAGCTTAGTATCGGGACAGGGGAGTCATGGCTACACCTTC.

The chain links TRBV27 to TRBJ2-7; D gene unclear. This CDR3 is built from 14 residues. The germline V gene encodes CDR1 MNHEY and CDR2 SMNVEV (reference sequence). Trimming shortened V by 3 bases and J by 3 bases, and 12 bases separated the two germline ends. The CDR3 coding sequence is TGTGCCAGCAGTTTGGCGCGAGGTCTCTACGAGCAGTACTTC. Translated: CASSLARGLYEQYF.

In its sample, this clone was seen a few times. J is TRBJ2-1 and V is TRBV21-1; the tabulated D call, TRBD2, remains unverified against the DNA. TRBV21-1 is termed a pseudogene. The CDR3 is 12 residues long. Here the CDR3 DNA reads TGTGCCAGCAGCCCCGCTCGGGATGAGCAGTTCTTC. Residues: CASSPARDEQFF.

The chain carries TRBV2 and TRBJ1-1; D is ambiguous. The CDR3 sequence is 12 residues long. V was pared by 6 bases and J by 3 bases, with 8 bases between. Germline V gene lookup returns CDR1 SNHLY and CDR2 FYNNEI. The CDR3 DNA sequence: TGTGCCAGCAGGGCGGGAGACACTGAAGCTTTCTTT. This sequence encodes CASRAGDTEAFF. The entire variable domain, with the rest obtained from reference TRBV2 and TRBJ1-1, is as follows: EPEVTQTPSHQVTQMGQEVILRCVPISNHLYFYWYRQILGQKVEFLVSFYNNEISEKSEIFDDQFSVERPDGSNFTLKIRSTKLEDSAMYFCASRAGDTEAFFGQGTRLTVV.

This clone was observed once. J is TRBJ1-1 and V is TRBV18, with unresolved D. This CDR3 comprises 13 residues. V shed 2 bases and J shed 1 base, with 5 bases lying between them. Looked up from germline, CDR1 is KGHSH and CDR2 is LQKENI. This CDR3 is CASSPGRNTEAFF. In DNA, the CDR3 is TGTGCCAGCTCACCAGGTAGGAACACTGAAGCTTTCTTT. The variable domain in full, with the rest retrieved from reference TRBV18 and TRBJ1-1, is NAGVMQNPRHLVRRRGQEARLRCSPMKGHSHVYWYRQLPEEGLKFMVYLQKENIIDESGMPKERFSAEFPKEGPSILRIQQVVRGDSAAYFCASSPGRNTEAFFGQGTRLTVV.

This chain's CDR3 is CASSPRGVAGHTGELFF. The CDR3 DNA is TGTGCCAGCAGCCCTCGAGGGGTAGCGGGACACACCGGGGAGCTGTTTTTT. This chain joins TRBV7-9 and TRBJ2-2, with 8 bases that match TRBD2. V dropped 5 bases and J dropped 3; count of bases not matched to a gene: 11. The germline gives CDR1 SEHNR, CDR2 FQNEAQ (reference sequence). There are 17 residues in the CDR3.

V is TRBV7-8 and J is TRBJ2-1; 7 bases fit TRBD1. Germline CDR1 is SGHVS and CDR2 is FQNEAQ. The CDR3 totals 15 residues. Germline trimming cut 5 bases from V and 4 bases from J; bases unmatched to any gene: 8. The chain's CDR3 is CASSLRDRLYNEQFF. The DNA of the CDR3 is TGTGCCAGCAGCCTCCGGGACAGACTATACAATGAGCAGTTCTTC.

This sequence joins TRBV7-9 and TRBJ1-1; the match to TRBD1 covers 8 bases. The junction had 7 bases not matched to a gene; V was cut back by 5 bases and J by 2 bases. Germline-derived CDR1 and CDR2 are SEHNR and FQNEAQ (reference sequence). CDR3 length equals 15 residues. The CDR3 here is CASSPPGQANTEAFF. CDR3 DNA: TGTGCCAGCAGCCCGCCGGGACAGGCTAACACTGAAGCTTTCTTT.

The genes are TRBV5-1 and TRBJ2-7; the D is unclear. There are 14 residues in the CDR3. Deletions cut 2 bases from V and 4 bases from J, with 13 bases between. Germline V lookup: CDR1 SGHRS, CDR2 YFSETQ. The CDR3 loop is CASSLGAGLYEQYF. In DNA, the CDR3 is TGCGCCAGCAGCTTAGGCGCAGGTCTTTACGAGCAGTACTTC.

As DNA, the CDR3 is TGTGCCAGCTCCGTGAACGACAGGGATGGGACCGGGGAGCTGTTTTTT. Protein sequence: CASSVNDRDGTGELFF. The chain has TRBV18 and TRBJ2-2, with 7 bases lining up with TRBD1. This CDR3 region has 16 residues. V was pared by 6 bases and J by 5 bases, with 12 bases of the junction left unmatched. CDR1 KGHSH and CDR2 LQKENI come from the germline V gene.

The chain couples TRBV10-3 to TRBJ1-2; TRBD1 matches 7 bases. Trimming at V came to 4 bases and at J to 7 bases, leaving 9 bases not matched to a gene. Per the germline V gene, CDR1 is ENHRY and CDR2 is SYGVKD. The CDR3 sequence is 14 residues long. The DNA for the CDR3 is TGTGCCATCAGTGGGAACAGGGGCGTAGGTGGCTACACCTTC. Residues: CAISGNRGVGGYTF.

The V call is TRBV18, the J call TRBJ2-7, with 7 positions matching TRBD1. In germline, CDR1 is KGHSH, CDR2 LQKENI. This CDR3 spans 14 amino acids. The V segment lost 6 bases and the J segment 2 bases; nucleotides outside the gene matches: 7. The chain's CDR3 is CASSTGDGAYEQYF. Here the CDR3 DNA reads TGTGCCAGCTCTACAGGGGACGGTGCCTACGAGCAGTACTTC.

The J gene is TRBJ2-1, the V gene TRBV9; TRBD2 matches at 10 bases. V trimming: 3 bases; J trimming: 7 bases; junction bases outside the gene matches: 10. Germline V gives CDR1 SGDLS, CDR2 YYNGEE. The CDR3 is made up of 16 amino acids. The chain's CDR3 is CASSGGLADLGNEQFF. CDR3 sequence (DNA): TGTGCCAGCAGCGGAGGACTAGCGGATCTTGGGAATGAGCAGTTCTTC.

The chain couples TRBV2 to TRBJ1-2; 8 positions match TRBD1. V shed 1 base and J 4 bases; nucleotides not matched to a gene: 8. Germline V lookup: CDR1 SNHLY, CDR2 FYNNEI. This CDR3 comprises 16 residues. CDR3 amino acids: CASSEDDRGKVYGYTF. As DNA, the CDR3 is TGTGCCAGCAGTGAAGATGACAGGGGAAAGGTCTATGGCTACACCTTC.

The chain combines TRBV6-6 with TRBJ2-6; 7 positions agree with TRBD2. Germline-derived CDR1 and CDR2 are MNHNY and SVGAGI (reference sequence). V lost 2 bases to trimming and J lost 2 bases; unmatched junction nucleotides: 0. This CDR3 region has 15 residues. CDR3 residues: CASSYGGAGANVLTF. CDR3 sequence (DNA): TGTGCCAGCAGTTACGGGGGGGCTGGGGCCAACGTCCTGACTTTC.